This T cell receptor (beta chain) was obtained from a study of blood T cells in healthy people across ages. Study-wide points: Per million T cells, TCR beta diversity dropped roughly linearly as age increased.

This clonotype was observed once. Its target is not known. It was with a sample-barcoded 5' primer and a J-beta primer mix that a second PCR of roughly 7 to 12 cycles was run. TCRdb recomputed calls from the 5' RACE reads with MiXCR, one row per CDR3 protein. The sample yields roughly 790,000 distinct CDR3 sequences, 43% seen once. V lost 3 bases to trimming and J lost 7 bases; unmatched junction nucleotides: 9. CDR1 and CDR2 (germline): SGDLS, YYNGEE. There are 16 residues in the CDR3. The genes are TRBV9 and TRBJ2-1; 11 bases line up with TRBD2. This TCR derives from a woman aged 60 to 75 in good health. Input material: blood. CDR3 coding DNA: TGTGCCAGCAGCGAAATAGCGGGAGGGCCTGTAAATGAGCAGTTCTTC. The encoded protein is CASSEIAGGPVNEQFF. The entire variable domain, with the rest obtained from reference TRBV9 and TRBJ2-1, is as follows: DSGVTQTPKHLITATGQRVTLRCSPRSGDLSVYWYQQSLDQGLQFLIQYYNGEERAKGNILERFSAQQFPDLHSELNLSSLELGDSALYFCASSEIAGGPVNEQFFGPGTRLTVL.